This T cell receptor (beta chain) was captured in a study of T cell clonality in common variable immunodeficiency. Some clones are missing from TCRdb's copy, which holds only in-frame ones; the method was immunoSEQ multiplex PCR. The table lists 75,000 to 85,000 clones, with no singletons. This clone was counted at least ten times. Its antigen is as yet unknown. From the germline J gene comes the end of the CDR3, since the read stops 3 residues before it. The CDR3 consists of 13 residues. Per germline, CDR1 SGHTA and CDR2 FQGTGA. V was clipped by 2 bases and J by 11 bases, with 10 bases between them. Study conclusions and caveats: What drives increased CVID clonality needs T cell subpopulation sequencing. Reportedly, TCR beta sequences from common variable immunodeficiency showed fewer deletions and N-nucleotide insertions. CVID subjects showed higher TCRbeta clonality than healthy controls. Compared with controls, CVID subjects had fewer shared TCRbeta clones.

The chain recombines TRBV7-3 with TRBJ1-6; D remains ambiguous. Material: peripheral blood mononuclear cells. This receptor was obtained from a person aged 18-70 years in good health. Partial CDR3 DNA: TGTGCCAGCAGCTTATCGCGGGATGCACCC. Encoded protein: CASSLSRDAP. The entire CDR3 reads CASSLSRDAPLHF.